The T cell receptor beta chain described here comes from a study of blood T cell repertoires in COVID-19. Study information: PBMCs, B-cell-depleted T cells, or T cells were the source of the cDNA or gDNA that made up the material.

Sequencing used immunoSEQ multiplex PCR; TCRdb keeps in-frame clones, though not all of them. The repertoire has about 170,000 clones, around 85% of them found once; the top ten carry over 7%. The germline V gene encodes CDR1 SEHNR and CDR2 FQNEAQ (reference sequence). The CDR3 loop spans 14 amino acids. Trimming removed 5 bases at V and 7 bases at J, with 16 bases between. Those enrolled in Seattle joined during active infection and were followed longitudinally afterward. The sequenced material came from peripheral blood. This receptor was identified in a woman of 80 years or more with COVID-19, enrolled during active disease. The chain recombines TRBV7-9 with TRBJ2-3; perhaps TRBD2 as D (5 bases). The CDR3, as DNA: TGTGCCAGCAGCAACACCCTGGCGGGCCATACGCAGTATTTT. Translating it yields CASSNTLAGHTQYF. Combining the CDR3 with reference TRBV7-9 and TRBJ2-3 gives the whole variable domain DTGVSQNPRHKITKRGQNVTFRCDPISEHNRLYWYRQTLGQGPEFLTYFQNEAQLEKSRLLSDRFSAERPKGSFSTLEIQRTEQGDSAMYLCASSNTLAGHTQYFGPGTRLTVL.